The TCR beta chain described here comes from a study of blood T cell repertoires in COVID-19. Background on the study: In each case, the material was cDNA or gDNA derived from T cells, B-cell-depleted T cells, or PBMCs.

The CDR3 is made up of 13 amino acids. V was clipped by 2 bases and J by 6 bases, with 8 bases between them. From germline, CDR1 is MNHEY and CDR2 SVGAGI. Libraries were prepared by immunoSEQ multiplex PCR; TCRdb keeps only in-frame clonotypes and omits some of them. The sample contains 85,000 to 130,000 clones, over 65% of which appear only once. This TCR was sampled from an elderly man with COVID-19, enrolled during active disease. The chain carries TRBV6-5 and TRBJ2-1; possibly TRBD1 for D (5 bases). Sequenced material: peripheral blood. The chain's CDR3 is CASSYGRANEQFF. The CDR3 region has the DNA TGTGCCAGCAGTTACGGCAGGGCCAATGAGCAGTTCTTC.